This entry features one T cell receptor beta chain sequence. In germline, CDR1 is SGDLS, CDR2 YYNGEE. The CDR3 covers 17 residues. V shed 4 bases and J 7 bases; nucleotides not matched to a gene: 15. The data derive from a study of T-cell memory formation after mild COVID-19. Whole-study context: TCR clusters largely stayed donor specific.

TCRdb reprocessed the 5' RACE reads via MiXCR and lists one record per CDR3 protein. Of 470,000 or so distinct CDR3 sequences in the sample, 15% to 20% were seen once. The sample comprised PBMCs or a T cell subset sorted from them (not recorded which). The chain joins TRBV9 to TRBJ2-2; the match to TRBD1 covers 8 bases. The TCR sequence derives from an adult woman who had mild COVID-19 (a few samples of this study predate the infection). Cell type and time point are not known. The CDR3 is CASSHGQGGRYGGELFF. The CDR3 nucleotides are TGTGCCAGCAGCCATGGACAGGGAGGAAGATATGGCGGGGAGCTGTTTTTT.